This passage covers 26 T cell receptor beta chains from one sample sequenced in a study of cytomegalovirus exposure and HLA in healthy donors. Both 60 Vbeta primers and 13 Jbeta primers went into the PCR. Profiling relied on immunoSEQ multiplex PCR, and the TCRdb table lists in-frame clones only, not all of them. In the table there are under 150,000 clones, over 65% of which are singletons. The sample was PBMCs. Receptors were obtained from a woman in her thirties in good health and CMV-seropositive.

V and J are TRBV7-2 and TRBJ1-1, with 7 positions matching TRBD1. The CDR3 contains 17 residues. CDR1 and CDR2 (germline): SGHTA, FQGNSA. The junction had 11 bases not matched to a gene; V was cut back by 4 bases and J by 0 bases. The CDR3 is CASSSATPGQLNTEAFF. CDR3 DNA: TGTGCCAGCAGCTCAGCGACACCGGGACAGCTGAACACTGAAGCTTTCTTT.

The rearrangement uses TRBV2 and TRBJ2-1, with TRBD2 matching 13 bases. Germline CDR1 SNHLY, CDR2 FYNNEI. The length of the CDR3 is 18 residues. V was pared by 4 bases and J by 4 bases, with 10 bases of the junction left unmatched. This CDR3 is CASSVRLAGGKSYNEQFF. CDR3 bases: TGTGCCAGCAGTGTCAGACTAGCGGGGGGCAAATCTTACAATGAGCAGTTCTTC.

This clone was detected a few times. This chain links TRBV23-1 with TRBJ2-7; D remains ambiguous. TRBV23-1 is an ORF, and what it does is uncertain. V dropped 7 bases and J dropped 4 bases, with 11 bases sitting between them. CDR3 length equals 12 residues. Here the CDR3 DNA reads TGCGCCAGCATTGGTGCCGGGTACGAGCAGTACTTC. Translating gives CASIGAGYEQYF.

The chain carries TRBV4-3 and TRBJ1-6; a possible D gene is TRBD1 (6 bases). CDR3 size: 16 residues. The V end was cut by 0 bases, the J end by 8 bases, with 14 bases between. Germline V gives CDR1 LGHNA, CDR2 YSLEER. The CDR3 loop is CASSQDRPQGYSPLHF. The CDR3 DNA sequence: TGCGCCAGCAGCCAAGATAGGCCCCAGGGGTATTCACCCCTCCACTTT.

J is TRBJ2-7 and V is TRBV7-2; 11 nucleotides agree with TRBD2. This CDR3 region has 15 residues. The J segment lost 2 bases and the V segment lost 4 bases, leaving 4 bases of the junction unmatched. CDR1 is SGHTA, CDR2 FQGNSA, per germline. CDR3 amino acids: CASSSPSGGTYEQYF. CDR3 DNA sequence: TGTGCCAGCAGCTCTCCTAGCGGGGGGACCTACGAGCAGTACTTC.

V usage is TRBV5-4 and J usage is TRBJ2-3, with a possible D match to TRBD1 (6 bases). Germline V gene sequence: CDR1 SGHNT, CDR2 YYREEE (reference sequence). V lost 7 bases, J lost 2 bases, and 17 bases lay in between. The CDR3 covers 15 residues. The CDR3 region has the DNA TGTGCCAGCCGAGGGGGTTTGGGGAACACAGATACGCAGTATTTT. Protein product: CASRGGLGNTDTQYF.

The gene calls are TRBV5-1 and TRBJ2-7; 9 positions match TRBD1. The CDR3 runs 14 residues. V gave up 4 bases and J gave up 2 bases; unmatched junction bases: 4. The V gene's germline CDR1 is SGHRS and CDR2 YFSETQ. CDR3 protein: CASSGTGQPYEQYF. The CDR3, as DNA: TGCGCCAGCAGCGGGACAGGGCAACCCTACGAGCAGTACTTC. The variable domain in full, completed from reference TRBV5-1 and TRBJ2-7, reads KAGVTQTPRYLIKTRGQQVTLSCSPISGHRSVSWYQQTPGQGLQFLFEYFSETQRNKGNFPGRFSGRQFSNSRSEMNVSTLELGDSALYLCASSGTGQPYEQYFGPGTRLTVT.

This clone was counted a single time. This sequence joins TRBV6-6 and TRBJ2-7, with D perhaps matching TRBD1 (6 bases). CDR3 size: 13 residues. V gave up 7 bases and J gave up 5 bases, with 15 bases separating them. Germline CDR1 and CDR2: MNHNY and SVGAGI (reference sequence). The CDR3 is CASTTTGVNEQYF. CDR3 nucleotide sequence: TGTGCCAGCACAACGACAGGCGTGAACGAGCAGTACTTC.

This chain joins TRBV5-6 and TRBJ2-2; 9 bases match TRBD2. Germline CDR1 is SGHDT and CDR2 is YYEEEE. V trimming: 0 bases; J trimming: 5 bases; junction bases outside the gene matches: 5. There are 16 residues in the CDR3. The CDR3 is CASSLVRGGRTGELFF. CDR3 sequence (DNA): TGTGCCAGCAGCTTGGTGCGGGGGGGGCGGACCGGGGAGCTGTTTTTT.

This clone has only one observation. This sequence joins TRBV4-1 and TRBJ2-6, with 12 bases aligning to TRBD2. Germline V lookup: CDR1 MGHRA, CDR2 YSYEKL. The CDR3 has 18 amino acids. V shed 8 bases, J shed 4 bases, and the junction held 12 bases outside the gene matches. The CDR3 loop reads CASHRGLAGGAGANVLTF. CDR3 in DNA: TGCGCCAGCCACAGGGGGCTAGCGGGGGGGGCCGGGGCCAACGTCCTGACTTTC.

This chain uses TRBV4-2 with TRBJ2-5; 8 positions match TRBD2. Germline trimming cut 4 bases from V and 0 bases from J; bases unmatched to any gene: 10. The germline V gene encodes CDR1 LGHNA and CDR2 YNFKEQ. The CDR3 sequence is 17 residues long. The CDR3 is CASSPPSSGEYQETQYF. CDR3 in DNA: TGTGCCAGCAGCCCACCAAGTAGCGGGGAGTACCAAGAGACCCAGTACTTC.

The rearrangement uses TRBV27 and TRBJ1-6, with unresolved D. V was clipped by 0 bases and J by 0 bases, with 18 bases between them. This CDR3 is built from 20 residues. Germline CDR1 reads MNHEY; CDR2 reads SMNVEV (reference sequence). CDR3 DNA: TGTGCCAGCAGTTTATCGCGCTTCGACTACGAAAGCTCCTATAATTCACCCCTCCACTTT. Its protein is CASSLSRFDYESSYNSPLHF.

The rearrangement uses TRBV9 and TRBJ1-6; D is unclear. The V end lost 0 bases, the J end lost 8 bases, and 6 bases lay between the germline ends. The CDR3 has 13 amino acids. In germline, CDR1 is SGDLS, CDR2 YYNGEE. CDR3 coding DNA: TGTGCCAGCAGCGTAGTAACAGATTCACCCCTCCACTTT. Translated: CASSVVTDSPLHF.

The J gene is TRBJ1-6, the V gene TRBV5-4; D gene ambiguous. The CDR3 totals 15 residues. Germline V gene sequence: CDR1 SGHNT, CDR2 YYREEE (reference sequence). The V gene lost 2 bases and the J gene lost 0 bases, with 6 bases spanning the gap. The CDR3 bases are TGTGCCAGCAGCTTTGGGAGCTCCTATAATTCACCCCTCCACTTT. Protein sequence: CASSFGSSYNSPLHF.

The V gene is TRBV15, the J gene TRBJ2-1, with 9 bases lining up with TRBD1. Germline V gene sequence: CDR1 LNHNV, CDR2 YYDKDF (reference sequence). J gave up 8 bases and V 6 bases, and 11 bases lay outside the gene matches. This CDR3 comprises 15 residues. In DNA, the CDR3 is TGTGCCACCAGTTCACAGGGGGCGAAAGGCGATGAGCAGTTCTTC. Residues: CATSSQGAKGDEQFF.

This clone was counted a few times. V and J are TRBV5-1 and TRBJ2-7; 11 nucleotides match TRBD2. Germline V lookup: CDR1 SGHRS, CDR2 YFSETQ. This CDR3 is built from 15 residues. With 0 bases clipped from V and 6 bases from J, the junction kept 5 bases outside the gene matches. CDR3 sequence: CASSLAASGGREQYF. CDR3 in DNA: TGCGCCAGCAGCTTGGCGGCTAGCGGGGGGCGCGAGCAGTACTTC. Supplemented by reference TRBV5-1 and TRBJ2-7, the full variable domain reads KAGVTQTPRYLIKTRGQQVTLSCSPISGHRSVSWYQQTPGQGLQFLFEYFSETQRNKGNFPGRFSGRQFSNSRSEMNVSTLELGDSALYLCASSLAASGGREQYFGPGTRLTVT.

V gene TRBV5-1 combines with J gene TRBJ2-5; TRBD2 is a possible D gene (7 bases). The CDR3 consists of 13 residues. The germline V gene has CDR1 SGHRS and CDR2 YFSETQ. Trimming took 9 bases from V and 4 from J, leaving 16 bases between them. CDR3 bases: TGCGCCACATCGGCGGGGGCACGAGAGACCCAGTACTTC. This sequence encodes CATSAGARETQYF.

This CDR3 reads CASSYSISGGPAGQFF. As DNA, the CDR3 is TGTGCCAGCAGTTACTCGATTAGCGGGGGGCCGGCGGGGCAGTTCTTC. The chain employs TRBV6-5 and TRBJ2-1; 10 bases map to TRBD2. Germline V gene data show CDR1 as MNHEY and CDR2 as SVGAGI. Germline trimming cut 0 bases from V and 12 bases from J; bases unmatched to any gene: 11. CDR3 length: 16 amino acids.

The V and J genes are TRBV1 and TRBJ2-1; the table's TRBD2 call for D was not verified on the DNA. TRBV1 is designated a pseudogene. This CDR3 contains 16 residues. The DNA of the CDR3 is TGCACCAGCAGCCAATCCCCAGCGGGGCCTGGGAATGAGCAGTTCTTC. Translation gives CTSSQSPAGPGNEQFF.

J is TRBJ1-1 and V is TRBV7-9, with a weak D call TRBD1 (5 bases). Germline assignment: CDR1 SEHNR and CDR2 FQNEAQ (reference sequence). With 5 bases removed from V and 4 bases from J, the gap between germline ends came to 14 bases. The CDR3 extends over 14 amino acids. CDR3 sequence (DNA): TGTGCCAGCAGCCGGGGGGGAAAGGTCACTGAAGCTTTCTTT. It encodes CASSRGGKVTEAFF.

The chain couples TRBV19 to TRBJ2-5; 7 bases fit TRBD1. The CDR3 is 15 residues long. Germline CDR1 and CDR2: LNHDA and SQIVND (reference sequence). V lost 3 bases, J lost 2 bases, and 6 bases stayed unmatched. This CDR3 is CASSMPGQPQETQYF. CDR3 nucleotides: TGTGCCAGTAGTATGCCGGGACAGCCTCAAGAGACCCAGTACTTC.

This chain links TRBV6-1 with TRBJ2-1, with D perhaps TRBD2 (6 bases). There are 15 residues in the CDR3. CDR1 is MNHNS and CDR2 is SASEGT in the germline V gene. V dropped 5 bases and J dropped 8 bases, with 19 bases sitting between them. In DNA, the CDR3 is TGTGCCAGCAGTACAAGGAGACTAGGATGGGATGAGCAGTTCTTC. Translated, it gives CASSTRRLGWDEQFF.

This clone has a single count. V gene TRBV27 combines with J gene TRBJ1-4; maybe TRBD1 (5 bases). Germline CDR1 reads MNHEY; CDR2 reads SMNVEV (reference sequence). The CDR3 totals 15 residues. The germline V and J ends were trimmed by 6 bases and 3 bases, with 14 bases remaining between them. The CDR3 reads CASSRIGAANEKLFF. CDR3 DNA sequence: TGTGCCAGCAGCCGAATAGGGGCGGCTAATGAAAAACTGTTTTTT.

The chain combines TRBV25-1 with TRBJ2-7, with 7 bases aligning to TRBD2. Germline CDR1 and CDR2: MGHDK and SYGVNS. The CDR3 has 16 residues. V shed 8 bases, J shed 1 base, and the junction held 14 bases outside the gene matches. The CDR3 DNA is TGTGCCAGCCCTAACTGTGGACTAGATGGGTCCTACGAGCAGTACTTC. Translation: CASPNCGLDGSYEQYF.

The V call is TRBV11-2, the J call TRBJ2-3, with 9 bases that match TRBD1. Germline-derived CDR1 and CDR2 are SGHAT and FQNNGV. The trim removed 6 bases at V and 2 bases at J, leaving 3 bases unmatched. The CDR3 spans 14 residues. This CDR3 reads CASRGQGVTDTQYF. The CDR3 DNA is TGTGCCAGCAGGGGACAGGGAGTCACAGATACGCAGTATTTT. Together with reference TRBV11-2 and TRBJ2-3, the CDR3 gives the full variable domain: EAGVAQSPRYKIIEKRQSVAFWCNPISGHATLYWYQQILGQGPKLLIQFQNNGVVDDSQLPKDRFSAERLKGVDSTLKIQPAKLEDSAVYLCASRGQGVTDTQYFGPGTRLTVL.

This clone was counted only a few times. The chain employs TRBV19 and TRBJ2-1, with 10 bases that match TRBD2. The V gene end was trimmed by 5 bases and the J gene end by 6 bases; junction bases not matched to a gene: 13. There are 17 residues in the CDR3. Germline CDR1 is LNHDA and CDR2 is SQIVND (reference sequence). The CDR3 sequence: CASSPTLAGAPSNEQFF. CDR3 coding DNA: TGTGCCAGTAGTCCGACGCTAGCGGGGGCCCCGTCCAATGAGCAGTTCTTC.